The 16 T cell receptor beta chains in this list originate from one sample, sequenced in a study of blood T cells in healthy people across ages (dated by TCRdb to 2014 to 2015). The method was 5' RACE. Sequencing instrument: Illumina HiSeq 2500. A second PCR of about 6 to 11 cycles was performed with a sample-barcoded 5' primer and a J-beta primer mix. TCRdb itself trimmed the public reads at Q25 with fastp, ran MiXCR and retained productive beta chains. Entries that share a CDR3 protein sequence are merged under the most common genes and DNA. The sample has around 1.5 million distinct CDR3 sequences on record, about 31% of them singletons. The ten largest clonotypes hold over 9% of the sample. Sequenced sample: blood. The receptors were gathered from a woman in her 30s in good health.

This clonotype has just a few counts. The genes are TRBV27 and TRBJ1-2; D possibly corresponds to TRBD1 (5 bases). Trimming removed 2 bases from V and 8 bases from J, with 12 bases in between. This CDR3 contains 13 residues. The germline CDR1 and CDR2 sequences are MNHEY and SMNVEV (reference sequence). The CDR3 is CASSLRGVGGYTF. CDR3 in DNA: TGTGCCAGCAGTTTAAGAGGGGTGGGAGGCTACACCTTC.

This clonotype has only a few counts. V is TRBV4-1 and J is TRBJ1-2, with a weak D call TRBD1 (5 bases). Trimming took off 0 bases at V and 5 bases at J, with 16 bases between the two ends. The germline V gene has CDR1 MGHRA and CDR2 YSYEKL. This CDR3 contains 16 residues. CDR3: CASSQDKAGRAYGYTF. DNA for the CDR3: TGCGCCAGCAGCCAAGATAAGGCGGGCAGGGCTTATGGCTACACCTTC.

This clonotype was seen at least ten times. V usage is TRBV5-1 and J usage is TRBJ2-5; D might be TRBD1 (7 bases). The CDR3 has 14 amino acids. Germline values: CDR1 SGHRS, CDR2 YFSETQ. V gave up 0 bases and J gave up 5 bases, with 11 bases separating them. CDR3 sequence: CASSLDRGGETQYF. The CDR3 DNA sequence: TGCGCCAGCAGCTTGGACAGGGGAGGTGAGACCCAGTACTTC.

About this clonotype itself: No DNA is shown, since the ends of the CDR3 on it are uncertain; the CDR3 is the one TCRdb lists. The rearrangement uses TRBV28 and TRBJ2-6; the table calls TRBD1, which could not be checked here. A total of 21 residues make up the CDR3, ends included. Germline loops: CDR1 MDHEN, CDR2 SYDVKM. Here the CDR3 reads CASSPFLGHQTFASGANVPTF.

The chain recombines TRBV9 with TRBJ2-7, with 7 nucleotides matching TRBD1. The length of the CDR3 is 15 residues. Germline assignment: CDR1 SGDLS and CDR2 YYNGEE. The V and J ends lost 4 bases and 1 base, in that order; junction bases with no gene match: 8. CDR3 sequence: CASSPGQAASYEQYF. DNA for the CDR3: TGTGCCAGCAGCCCCGGACAGGCCGCGTCCTACGAGCAGTACTTC.

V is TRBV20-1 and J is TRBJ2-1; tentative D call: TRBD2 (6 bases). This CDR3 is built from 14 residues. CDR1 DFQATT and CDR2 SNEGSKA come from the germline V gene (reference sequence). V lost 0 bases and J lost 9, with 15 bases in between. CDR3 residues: CSARDSGLRSEQFF. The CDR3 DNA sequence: TGCAGTGCTAGAGATAGTGGACTACGGAGTGAGCAGTTCTTC.

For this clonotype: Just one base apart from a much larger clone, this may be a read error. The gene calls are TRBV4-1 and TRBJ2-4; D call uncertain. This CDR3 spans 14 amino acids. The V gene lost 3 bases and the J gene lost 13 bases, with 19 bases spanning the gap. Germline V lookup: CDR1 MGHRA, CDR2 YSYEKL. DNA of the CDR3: TGCGCCAGCAGCCAGGTCGGCTCTCCTGGCAAGCAGTACTTC. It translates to CASSQVGSPGKQYF.

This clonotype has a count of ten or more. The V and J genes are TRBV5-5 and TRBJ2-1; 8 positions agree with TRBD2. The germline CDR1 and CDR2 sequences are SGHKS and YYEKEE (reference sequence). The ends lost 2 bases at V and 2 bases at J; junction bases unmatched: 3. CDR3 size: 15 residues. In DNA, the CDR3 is TGTGCCAGCAGCTTCGGGACTAGACCCTACAATGAGCAGTTCTTC. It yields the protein CASSFGTRPYNEQFF.

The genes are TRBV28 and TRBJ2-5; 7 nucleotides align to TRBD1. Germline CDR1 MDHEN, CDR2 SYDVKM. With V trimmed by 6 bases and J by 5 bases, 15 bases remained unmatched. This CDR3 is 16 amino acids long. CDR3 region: CASSPWDRGNRETQYF. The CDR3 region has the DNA TGTGCCAGCAGCCCCTGGGACAGAGGCAACCGCGAGACCCAGTACTTC.

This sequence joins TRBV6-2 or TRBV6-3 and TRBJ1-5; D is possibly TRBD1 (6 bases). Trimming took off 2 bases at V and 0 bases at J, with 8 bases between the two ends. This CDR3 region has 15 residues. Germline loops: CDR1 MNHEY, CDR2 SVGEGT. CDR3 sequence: CASSYRQVSNQPQHF. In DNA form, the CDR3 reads TGTGCCAGCAGTTACCGACAGGTTAGCAATCAGCCCCAGCATTTT.

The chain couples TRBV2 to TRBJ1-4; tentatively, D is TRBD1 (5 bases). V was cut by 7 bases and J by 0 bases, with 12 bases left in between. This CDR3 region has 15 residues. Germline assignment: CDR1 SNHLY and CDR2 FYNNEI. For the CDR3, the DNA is TGTGCCAGCACCCGATTGACAGCAACTAATGAAAAACTGTTTTTT. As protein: CASTRLTATNEKLFF.

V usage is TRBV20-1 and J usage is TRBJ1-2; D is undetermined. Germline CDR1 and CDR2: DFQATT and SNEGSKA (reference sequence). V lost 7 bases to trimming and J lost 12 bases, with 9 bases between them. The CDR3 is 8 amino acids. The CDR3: CSGEGNTF. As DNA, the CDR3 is TGCAGTGGAGAAGGCAACACCTTC.

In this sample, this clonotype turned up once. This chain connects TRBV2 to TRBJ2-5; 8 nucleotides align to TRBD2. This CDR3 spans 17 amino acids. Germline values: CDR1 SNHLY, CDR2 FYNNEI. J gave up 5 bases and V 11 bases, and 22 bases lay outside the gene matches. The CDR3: CALNSGGALDGSETQYF. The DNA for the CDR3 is TGTGCCCTCAATTCCGGGGGGGCCCTGGATGGCTCCGAGACCCAGTACTTC.

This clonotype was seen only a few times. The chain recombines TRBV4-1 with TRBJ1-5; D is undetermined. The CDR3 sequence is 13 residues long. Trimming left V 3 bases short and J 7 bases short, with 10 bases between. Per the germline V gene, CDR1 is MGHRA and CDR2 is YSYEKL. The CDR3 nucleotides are TGCGCCAGCAGCCAGGCAACATGGCAGCCCCAGCATTTT. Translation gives CASSQATWQPQHF.

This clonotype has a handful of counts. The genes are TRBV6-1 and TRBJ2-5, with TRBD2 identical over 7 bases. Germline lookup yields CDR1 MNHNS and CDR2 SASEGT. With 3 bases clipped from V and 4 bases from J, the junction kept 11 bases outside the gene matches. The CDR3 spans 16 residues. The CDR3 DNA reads TGTGCCAGCAGTGAGTGGGCGGGAGCTAAAACAGAGACCCAGTACTTC. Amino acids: CASSEWAGAKTETQYF.

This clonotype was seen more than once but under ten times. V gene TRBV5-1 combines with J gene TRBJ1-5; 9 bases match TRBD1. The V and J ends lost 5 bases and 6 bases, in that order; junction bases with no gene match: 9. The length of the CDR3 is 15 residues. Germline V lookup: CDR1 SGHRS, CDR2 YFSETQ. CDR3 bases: TGCGCCAGCAGTCCGGGGACAGGGTATAGTCAGCCCCAGCATTTT. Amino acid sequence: CASSPGTGYSQPQHF.